The 28 T cell receptor beta chains given below trace back to one sample, sequenced in a study of blood T cell repertoires in COVID-19. Generated by immunoSEQ multiplex PCR, the TCRdb table keeps only in-frame clones and is missing some. The table lists approximately 300,000 clones, roughly 90% of them singletons. Sequenced sample: PBMCs or T cells enriched from blood (not recorded which). These receptors originate from a woman aged 30 to 39 who had recovered from COVID-19.

The gene calls are TRBV7-9 and TRBJ2-2; TRBD2 agrees at 11 bases. The CDR3 is 13 residues long. Losses at the gene ends were 8 bases for V and 6 bases for J; bases not matched to a gene: 2. Germline lookup yields CDR1 SEHNR and CDR2 FQNEAQ (reference sequence). CDR3 sequence: CASLAGGPGELFF. DNA for the CDR3: TGTGCCAGCCTAGCGGGAGGTCCCGGGGAGCTGTTTTTT.

The chain carries TRBV12-3 or TRBV12-4 and TRBJ1-5; tentative D call: TRBD1 (6 bases). V was clipped by 4 bases and J by 7 bases, with 11 bases between them. The CDR3 is 13 residues long. The CDR3, as DNA: TGTGCCAGCAGTTCGACAGGCGAACAGCCCCAGCATTTT. Translating gives CASSSTGEQPQHF.

The chain uses TRBV10-3 and TRBJ2-1, with D tentatively TRBD2 (5 bases). This CDR3 region has 15 residues. V lost 0 bases and J 0 bases, leaving 6 bases between the germline ends. Germline CDR1 and CDR2: ENHRY and SYGVKD. The CDR3 sequence is CAISESGSSYNEQFF. The CDR3 region has the DNA TGTGCCATCAGTGAGTCAGGGAGCTCCTACAATGAGCAGTTCTTC.

The genes are TRBV28 and TRBJ1-1, with 8 bases that match TRBD1. V lost 2 bases and J lost 4; bases outside the gene matches: 3. The CDR3 has 14 residues. Per the germline V gene, CDR1 is MDHEN and CDR2 is SYDVKM. The CDR3 is CASSLGDRLTEAFF. The CDR3 DNA follows: TGTGCCAGCAGTTTAGGGGACAGGCTCACTGAAGCTTTCTTT. Full variable domain (outside the CDR3, taken from reference TRBV28 and TRBJ1-1): DVKVTQSSRYLVKRTGEKVFLECVQDMDHENMFWYRQDPGLGLRLIYFSYDVKMKEKGDIPEGYSVSREKKERFSLILESASTNQTSMYLCASSLGDRLTEAFFGQGTRLTVV.

The CDR3 here is CASSENGDYGYTF. The CDR3, as DNA: TGTGCCAGCAGTGAAAACGGGGACTATGGCTACACCTTC. The V and J genes are TRBV2 and TRBJ1-2; D unresolved. Deletions cut 2 bases from V and 3 bases from J, with 7 bases between. This CDR3 has 13 residues. Germline V gene sequence: CDR1 SNHLY, CDR2 FYNNEI.

With respect to this clone: Other DNA sequences in this specimen translate into the identical CDR3. The chain carries TRBV6-5 and TRBJ1-2; perhaps TRBD1 as D (6 bases). This CDR3 comprises 13 residues. Looked up from germline, CDR1 is MNHEY and CDR2 is SVGAGI. With 6 bases removed from V and 1 base from J, the gap between germline ends came to 9 bases. The CDR3 here is CASRKDSNYGYTF. Here the CDR3 DNA reads TGTGCCAGCAGAAAGGACAGTAACTATGGCTACACCTTC.

CDR3 in DNA: TGTGCCAGCAGCCCACGGCTAGCCCCAGATACGCAGTATTTT. Translated, it gives CASSPRLAPDTQYF. This chain links TRBV3-1 (or the pseudogene TRBV3-2) with TRBJ2-3, with a possible D match to TRBD2 (5 bases). CDR3 size: 14 residues. Germline CDR1 and CDR2: LGHDT and YNNKEL (reference sequence). Trimming removed 4 bases at V and 4 bases at J, with 12 bases between.

This sequence joins TRBV7-3 and TRBJ1-6; possible D gene TRBD1, 5 bases. Trimming left V 0 bases short and J 9 bases short, with 21 bases between. Germline V gene data show CDR1 as SGHTA and CDR2 as FQGTGA. The CDR3 extends over 18 amino acids. Here the CDR3 DNA reads TGTGCCAGCAGCTTAACGTTGGGCCAGAAAAGGGGATTTTCACCCCTCCACTTT. The encoded protein is CASSLTLGQKRGFSPLHF.

The chain joins TRBV12-3 or TRBV12-4 to TRBJ1-2; no clear D gene. The CDR3 consists of 12 residues. The germline V and J ends were trimmed by 6 bases and 7 bases, with 12 bases remaining between them. This chain's CDR3 is CASSTNVGGYTF. The CDR3 nucleotides read TGTGCCAGCAGCACTAACGTTGGTGGCTACACCTTC.

CDR3 sequence reads: CASSPNGGGLRDGYTF. CDR3 sequence (DNA): TGTGCCAGCAGCCCGAACGGGGGGGGTCTTAGGGATGGCTACACCTTC. The chain carries TRBV27 and TRBJ1-2, with a possible D match to TRBD1 (5 bases). The CDR3 has 16 residues. Trimming cost V 6 bases and J 6 bases, with 23 bases left between them. Germline values: CDR1 MNHEY, CDR2 SMNVEV (reference sequence).

This chain connects TRBV28 to TRBJ2-3, with a possible D match to TRBD2 (6 bases). V lost 1 base and J 12 bases, leaving 8 bases between the germline ends. Germline loops: CDR1 MDHEN, CDR2 SYDVKM. The CDR3 spans 11 residues. The CDR3 sequence: CASSLYGLQYF. As DNA, the CDR3 is TGTGCCAGCAGTTTATACGGACTACAGTATTTT.

This clone was seen a single time. The chain couples TRBV18 to TRBJ1-1, with D possibly matching TRBD1 (5 bases). CDR3 length: 15 amino acids. The germline V and J ends were trimmed by 0 bases and 3 bases, with 11 bases remaining between them. CDR1 and CDR2 (germline): KGHSH, LQKENI. The CDR3 DNA is TGTGCCAGCTCACCACCGTATCCGGGGGACACTGAAGCTTTCTTT. Protein product: CASSPPYPGDTEAFF. Together with reference TRBV18 and TRBJ1-1, the CDR3 gives the full variable domain: NAGVMQNPRHLVRRRGQEARLRCSPMKGHSHVYWYRQLPEEGLKFMVYLQKENIIDESGMPKERFSAEFPKEGPSILRIQQVVRGDSAAYFCASSPPYPGDTEAFFGQGTRLTVV.

About this clone itself: This sample includes further DNA sequences coding for the same CDR3. The CDR3 DNA follows: TGTGCCAGTAGTATCGCCGGGGGCAATCAGCCCCAGCATTTT. The encoded protein is CASSIAGGNQPQHF. The chain is built from TRBV19 and TRBJ1-5; D is unclear. Deletions cut 3 bases from V and 2 bases from J, with 8 bases between. CDR3 size: 14 residues. Germline-derived CDR1 and CDR2 are LNHDA and SQIVND (reference sequence). Combining the CDR3 with reference TRBV19 and TRBJ1-5 gives the whole variable domain DGGITQSPKYLFRKEGQNVTLSCEQNLNHDAMYWYRQDPGQGLRLIYYSQIVNDFQKGDIAEGYSVSREKKESFPLTVTSAQKNPTAFYLCASSIAGGNQPQHFGDGTRLSIL.

V is TRBV5-1 and J is TRBJ2-1, with 8 bases aligning to TRBD2. The CDR3 sequence is 16 residues long. CDR1 SGHRS and CDR2 YFSETQ come from the germline V gene. The V and J ends lost 0 bases and 13 bases, in that order; junction bases with no gene match: 15. DNA of the CDR3: TGCGCCAGCAGCTTGGACGGTGGGACTAGACGGGGGATACAGTTCTTC. Protein sequence: CASSLDGGTRRGIQFF.

On this clone: Other DNA variants within this sample encode the same CDR3. This chain connects TRBV5-1 to TRBJ2-5; D might be TRBD2 (6 bases). The V gene lost 0 bases and the J gene lost 5 bases, with 11 bases spanning the gap. The CDR3 has 14 residues. Germline V gives CDR1 SGHRS, CDR2 YFSETQ. This CDR3 is CASSLVGGGETQYF. The CDR3 region has the DNA TGCGCCAGCAGCTTGGTCGGGGGAGGTGAGACCCAGTACTTC.

V usage is TRBV12-3 or TRBV12-4 and J usage is TRBJ2-5; D perhaps matches TRBD2 (5 bases). Trimming shortened V by 6 bases and J by 0 bases, and 8 bases separated the two germline ends. CDR3 length equals 13 residues. The CDR3 here is CASRPGNQETQYF. Written as DNA, the CDR3 is TGTGCCAGCAGACCGGGGAACCAAGAGACCCAGTACTTC.

The chain links TRBV5-5 to TRBJ2-5; 7 bases align to TRBD2. This CDR3 has 13 amino acids. CDR1 and CDR2 (germline): SGHKS, YYEKEE (reference sequence). V gave up 2 bases and J gave up 3 bases; unmatched junction bases: 1. CDR3 region: CASSFTSEETQYF. CDR3 DNA: TGTGCCAGCAGCTTTACTAGCGAAGAGACCCAGTACTTC.

The J gene is TRBJ2-2, the V gene TRBV9; a weak D match, TRBD2 (6 bases). With 4 bases removed from V and 6 bases from J, the gap between germline ends came to 13 bases. In germline, CDR1 is SGDLS, CDR2 YYNGEE. The CDR3 sequence is 14 residues long. The CDR3 nucleotides are TGTGCCAGCAGCCCCCGGACTAATGCCGGGGAGCTGTTTTTT. Residues: CASSPRTNAGELFF. Full variable domain (rest looked up from reference TRBV9 and TRBJ2-2): DSGVTQTPKHLITATGQRVTLRCSPRSGDLSVYWYQQSLDQGLQFLIQYYNGEERAKGNILERFSAQQFPDLHSELNLSSLELGDSALYFCASSPRTNAGELFFGEGSRLTVL.

The rearrangement uses TRBV28 and TRBJ1-1, with 7 bases lining up with TRBD1. V gave up 3 bases and J gave up 12 bases; unmatched junction bases: 7. Germline assignment: CDR1 MDHEN and CDR2 SYDVKM. The CDR3 has 12 residues. CDR3 nucleotide sequence: TGTGCCAGCAGTTTTTTAAGGGGGCGTTCTTTCTTT. It is translated as CASSFLRGRSFF.

The chain has TRBV5-5 and TRBJ2-7; D is possibly TRBD1 (5 bases). V lost 3 bases and J 6 bases, leaving 10 bases between the germline ends. Germline CDR1 reads SGHKS; CDR2 reads YYEKEE (reference sequence). The CDR3 covers 12 residues. The CDR3 DNA is TGTGCCAGCAGCTCGACAGCTACCGAGCAGTACTTC. As protein: CASSSTATEQYF.

CDR3 coding DNA: TGTGCCACGAGCGCGGGGTTCCAAGAGACCCAGTACTTC. Protein product: CATSAGFQETQYF. The gene calls are TRBV24-1 and TRBJ2-5, with D possibly matching TRBD2 (6 bases). Germline CDR1 KGHDR, CDR2 SFDVKD. There are 13 residues in the CDR3. V shed 10 bases and J shed 1 base, with 12 bases lying between them.

The chain has TRBV11-2 and TRBJ2-7; D unresolved. Trimming removed 5 bases from V and 4 bases from J, with 21 bases in between. Germline lookup yields CDR1 SGHAT and CDR2 FQNNGV. The CDR3 has 16 residues. CDR3 loop: CASSVGTGPLGYEQYF. CDR3 bases: TGTGCCAGCAGCGTTGGTACGGGTCCCCTTGGGTACGAGCAGTACTTC.

The V call is TRBV6-5, the J call TRBJ1-6; 9 bases agree with TRBD1. The V gene end was trimmed by 8 bases and the J gene end by 7 bases; junction bases not matched to a gene: 6. The CDR3 loop spans 14 amino acids. CDR1 is MNHEY, CDR2 SVGAGI, per germline. The CDR3 loop reads CASHRGRLNSPLHF. CDR3 bases: TGTGCCAGCCACAGGGGGCGACTAAATTCACCCCTCCACTTT.

This clone has more than one count but fewer than ten. The V call is TRBV4-1, the J call TRBJ1-2, with a weak D call TRBD1 (6 bases). CDR1 MGHRA and CDR2 YSYEKL come from the germline V gene. V gave up 2 bases and J gave up 7 bases, with 26 bases separating them. The CDR3 has 18 residues. This CDR3 is CASSQPTGPLRGTSGYTF. The CDR3, as DNA: TGCGCCAGCAGCCAACCGACAGGTCCCCTTCGAGGGACTAGTGGCTACACCTTC.

The chain uses TRBV6-1 and TRBJ1-4, with D possibly being TRBD1 (6 bases). This CDR3 is built from 16 residues. Germline CDR1 reads MNHNS; CDR2 reads SASEGT. V lost 0 bases to trimming and J lost 7 bases, with 15 bases between them. The CDR3 loop is CASSEAGGGAGEKLFF. The CDR3 DNA is TGTGCCAGCAGTGAAGCAGGGGGGGGAGCGGGTGAAAAACTGTTTTTT.

The rearrangement links TRBV2 to TRBJ1-2; D unresolved. Germline CDR1 is SNHLY and CDR2 is FYNNEI. Trimming took 5 bases from V and 1 from J, leaving 11 bases between them. The CDR3 runs 14 residues. This chain's CDR3 is CASSYIQVNYGYTF. CDR3 DNA sequence: TGTGCCAGCAGTTACATACAAGTTAACTATGGCTACACCTTC.

The rearrangement joins TRBV4-1 to TRBJ1-5, with TRBD1 as a possible D gene (6 bases). Trimming removed 1 base at V and 9 bases at J, with 22 bases between. The CDR3 loop spans 17 amino acids. CDR1 and CDR2 (germline): MGHRA, YSYEKL. CDR3 sequence: CASSQANRDGEGWPQHF. The DNA for the CDR3 is TGCGCCAGCAGCCAAGCAAACAGGGACGGGGAAGGTTGGCCCCAGCATTTT.

The chain links TRBV9 to TRBJ2-3; 12 bases are a match to TRBD2. The V and J ends lost 4 bases and 4 bases, in that order; junction bases with no gene match: 4. From germline, CDR1 is SGDLS and CDR2 YYNGEE. The CDR3 contains 15 residues. The CDR3 region is CASSPLAGGSDTQYF. The CDR3 nucleotides read TGTGCCAGCAGCCCTCTAGCGGGAGGGTCAGATACGCAGTATTTT.